The sequence of this T cell receptor (beta chain) was determined in a study of T cell changes during pregnancy in multiple sclerosis. This table comes from immunoSEQ multiplex PCR, and its TCRdb copy is limited to in-frame clones, with some not included. This table has around 100,000 clones, about 91% appearing once. This CDR3 region has 17 residues. CDR1 is LGHNA and CDR2 is YNFKEQ in the germline V gene. Trimming removed 0 bases from V and 3 bases from J; junction bases left unmatched: 5. The chain has TRBV4-2 and TRBJ2-1; 10 nucleotides line up with TRBD2. This clonotype originated in a female donor with multiple sclerosis, enrolled in a pregnancy study. This material consisted of peripheral blood, taken in the second trimester of pregnancy. The CDR3 is CASSQDLGLAVYNEQFF. Here the CDR3 DNA reads TGTGCCAGCAGCCAAGATTTAGGACTAGCGGTCTACAATGAGCAGTTCTTC.